Each of the 20 T cell receptor beta chains below was sequenced from the same sample in a study of metastatic and nonmetastatic thyroid tumors. TCRdb re-called the PCR reads with MiXCR. The sample has about 27,000 clones, roughly 15% seen once. Until they underwent thyroid surgery, no patient had received any treatment. The source material was blood. These receptors all come from a male donor with papillary thyroid cancer or a benign thyroid nodule (not recorded which). Some clones in this sample may be carry-over from other donors' samples.

This clone was recorded many times. The CDR3 is CASSHLTGFTEAFF. The CDR3 nucleotides are TGTGCCAGCAGCCATCTGACAGGCTTCACTGAAGCTTTCTTT. The chain joins TRBV14 to TRBJ1-1, with TRBD1 as a possible D gene (6 bases). Trimming cost V 3 bases and J 4 bases, with 12 bases left between them. CDR1 and CDR2 from the germline V gene are SGHDN and FVKESK. The CDR3 contains 14 residues.

V and J are TRBV6-1 and TRBJ1-4; D is perhaps TRBD1 (5 bases). Trimming cost V 11 bases and J 4 bases, with 14 bases left between them. CDR1 is MNHNS and CDR2 is SASEGT in the germline V gene. CDR3 length equals 13 residues. CDR3 in DNA: TGTGCCGGGGAGAGACAGATTAATGAAAAACTGTTTTTT. It yields the protein CAGERQINEKLFF.

At least ten counts were recorded for this clone. This sequence may be a read error, since a much larger clone differs from it by one base. This chain uses TRBV19 with TRBJ2-2, with a tentative D call TRBD2 (5 bases). This CDR3 is built from 14 residues. The germline CDR1 and CDR2 sequences are LNHDA and SQIVND (reference sequence). CDR3 coding DNA: TGTGCCAGTAGTATGCGATCGGATACCGGGAAGCTGTTTTTT. Amino acid sequence: CASSMRSDTGKLFF.

This clone came up once. The chain employs TRBV6-4 and TRBJ2-1, with 8 bases that match TRBD2. The length of the CDR3 is 14 residues. Trimming removed 4 bases from V and 7 bases from J; junction bases left unmatched: 6. The germline CDR1 and CDR2 sequences are MRHNA and SNTAGT. The DNA of the CDR3 is TGTGCCAGCAGTGGGACTAGCCCCCGAAATGAGCAGTTCTTC. Residues: CASSGTSPRNEQFF.

This clone has ten or more counts. This CDR3 is also generated by other DNA sequences in the sample. The J gene is TRBJ1-2, the V gene TRBV10-3; 7 nucleotides match TRBD1. The CDR3 spans 12 residues. CDR1 and CDR2 (germline): ENHRY, SYGVKD. Trimming at V came to 8 bases and at J to 7 bases, leaving 7 bases not matched to a gene. This chain's CDR3 is CAIGEGAFGYTF. Written as DNA, the CDR3 is TGTGCCATCGGAGAGGGGGCTTTTGGCTACACCTTC.

This clone has ten or more counts. The chain couples TRBV19 to TRBJ2-4; 9 bases are a match to TRBD1. Germline V gene data show CDR1 as LNHDA and CDR2 as SQIVND (reference sequence). CDR3 length equals 13 residues. The V segment lost 8 bases and the J segment 8 bases; nucleotides outside the gene matches: 7. The CDR3 DNA reads TGTGCCAGTGGTTTACAGGGGGCATACATTCAGTACTTC. Translation: CASGLQGAYIQYF.

By its share, this clone is medium-sized (0.01 to 0.1%). The genes are TRBV5-1 and TRBJ1-1; D gene unclear. The CDR3 has 15 amino acids. Germline V CDR1 and CDR2: SGHRS, YFSETQ. V lost 0 bases and J 1 base, leaving 10 bases between the germline ends. In nucleotides, the CDR3 is TGCGCCAGCAGCTTGGATGAGGGTTGGAACACTGAAGCTTTCTTT. Encoded protein: CASSLDEGWNTEAFF.

V is TRBV5-1 and J is TRBJ2-5, with 8 nucleotides matching TRBD2. The CDR3 runs 20 residues. V gave up 0 bases and J gave up 2 bases; unmatched junction bases: 18. The germline V gene encodes CDR1 SGHRS and CDR2 YFSETQ. This chain's CDR3 is CASSLESRQVASGLQETQYF. The CDR3 DNA reads as TGCGCCAGCAGCTTGGAGTCCAGACAGGTAGCTAGCGGGTTGCAAGAGACCCAGTACTTC.

The sample holds many counts of this clone. The chain joins TRBV15 to TRBJ2-5, with 9 nucleotides matching TRBD2. Germline loops: CDR1 LNHNV, CDR2 YYDKDF (reference sequence). The length of the CDR3 is 16 residues. Unmatched junction bases numbered 8, after V lost 1 base and J lost 5 bases. The CDR3 region has the DNA TGTGCCACCAGCAGAGCGGGGCGGGGGGGCCAGGAGACCCAGTACTTC. Translated: CATSRAGRGGQETQYF.

This clone was observed many times. A much larger clone differs by one base, so this may be a read error. This chain uses TRBV4-1 with TRBJ1-1; D is ambiguous. Trimming stripped 3 bases from V and 11 bases from J, with 7 bases between. Germline V gives CDR1 MGHRA, CDR2 YSYEKL. This CDR3 has 10 amino acids. In DNA, the CDR3 is TGCGCCAGCAGCCAGAACACGGCTTTCTTT. This translates into CASSQNTAFF.

This clone was observed many times. V is TRBV5-1 and J is TRBJ2-3; D is unclear. The CDR3 runs 15 residues. Germline V CDR1 and CDR2: SGHRS, YFSETQ. Trimming removed 0 bases from V and 0 bases from J, with 8 bases in between. The CDR3 loop is CASSLGLYSTDTQYF. The CDR3 bases are TGCGCCAGCAGCTTGGGTCTGTATAGCACAGATACGCAGTATTTT. The full variable domain, with the rest looked up from reference TRBV5-1 and TRBJ2-3, is KAGVTQTPRYLIKTRGQQVTLSCSPISGHRSVSWYQQTPGQGLQFLFEYFSETQRNKGNFPGRFSGRQFSNSRSEMNVSTLELGDSALYLCASSLGLYSTDTQYFGPGTRLTVL.

This clone was counted many times. A read error may explain this, as a much larger clone is one base away. The sample has other DNA sequences that encode this CDR3 too. The chain is built from TRBV27 and TRBJ2-3, with TRBD2 matching over 9 bases. V lost 3 bases to trimming and J lost 2 bases; unmatched junction nucleotides: 9. This CDR3 contains 17 residues. Germline CDR1 reads MNHEY; CDR2 reads SMNVEV (reference sequence). The CDR3 region is CASSLSALAGYTDTQYF. CDR3 coding DNA: TGTGCCAGCAGTTTGTCAGCACTAGCGGGCTACACAGATACGCAGTATTTT.

The table lists this clone with many counts. The gene calls are TRBV5-1 and TRBJ2-2; D may be TRBD2 (6 bases). This CDR3 is 14 amino acids long. In germline, CDR1 is SGHRS, CDR2 YFSETQ. V lost 9 bases and J 1 base, leaving 13 bases between the germline ends. This chain's CDR3 is CATQPGVNTGELFF. The CDR3 DNA reads TGCGCCACCCAGCCGGGAGTGAACACCGGGGAGCTGTTTTTT.

The table lists this clone with many counts. The rearrangement joins TRBV19 to TRBJ2-1; D remains unclear. The CDR3 is 12 residues long. V was pared by 3 bases and J by 3 bases, with 3 bases between. Germline V gives CDR1 LNHDA, CDR2 SQIVND (reference sequence). The CDR3 DNA reads TGTGCCAGTAGTATTGACTACAATGAGCAGTTCTTC. Translated: CASSIDYNEQFF.

The chain has TRBV6-1 and TRBJ1-4; TRBD1 matches 10 bases. This CDR3 is built from 15 residues. V was clipped by 7 bases and J by 3 bases; unmatched bases: 5. Germline values: CDR1 MNHNS, CDR2 SASEGT. This CDR3 reads CASMGQGFPNEKLFF. The CDR3 region has the DNA TGTGCCAGCATGGGACAGGGGTTCCCTAATGAAAAACTGTTTTTT.

In this sample, this clone turned up many times. This rearrangement joins TRBV4-1 to TRBJ2-2; D perhaps matches TRBD1 (6 bases). V was cut by 10 bases and J by 6 bases, with 12 bases left in between. CDR1 and CDR2 (germline): MGHRA, YSYEKL. The CDR3 is 12 residues long. CDR3 bases: TGCGCCATCCTCGGACAGTCCGGGGAGCTGTTTTTT. It yields the protein CAILGQSGELFF.

This clone was seen at least ten times. The chain couples TRBV28 to TRBJ2-1, with 10 nucleotides matching TRBD2. The germline CDR1 and CDR2 sequences are MDHEN and SYDVKM. V was pared by 6 bases and J by 9 bases, with 11 bases of the junction left unmatched. CDR3 length: 15 residues. The CDR3 region has the DNA TGTGCCAGCAGCTTTGGGGTAGCGGGAGGATCTGAGCAGTTCTTC. Encoded protein: CASSFGVAGGSEQFF. Variable domain in full (rest from reference TRBV28 and TRBJ2-1): DVKVTQSSRYLVKRTGEKVFLECVQDMDHENMFWYRQDPGLGLRLIYFSYDVKMKEKGDIPEGYSVSREKKERFSLILESASTNQTSMYLCASSFGVAGGSEQFFGPGTRLTVL.

This clone came up many times. This chain joins TRBV11-2 and TRBJ2-2, with 13 bases matching TRBD2. Germline V lookup: CDR1 SGHAT, CDR2 FQNNGV. The V segment lost 5 bases and the J segment 7 bases; nucleotides outside the gene matches: 10. There are 17 residues in the CDR3. CDR3 DNA sequence: TGTGCCAGCAGCGTGGGACTAGCGGGGACGAATAGCGGGGAGCTGTTTTTT. This translates into CASSVGLAGTNSGELFF.

There are many counts of this clone. This sequence joins TRBV29-1 and TRBJ2-7, with unresolved D. The CDR3 is 15 amino acids. The V gene's germline CDR1 is SQVTM and CDR2 ANQGSEA. The ends were cut back, 6 bases at V and 0 bases at J, with 18 bases in the middle. The CDR3 nucleotides are TGCAGCGTCGCCTTCGTGGAGCAAGGCTCCTACGAGCAGTACTTC. Protein product: CSVAFVEQGSYEQYF.

This clone has at least ten counts. CDR3 in amino acids: CASSEPPAGYEQFF. The CDR3 bases are TGTGCCAGCAGTGAACCCCCGGCGGGCTATGAGCAGTTCTTC. The rearrangement uses TRBV6-1 and TRBJ2-1; weak D call: TRBD2 (5 bases). Germline CDR1 is MNHNS and CDR2 is SASEGT. The CDR3 contains 14 residues. Between the trimmed V and J ends, which lost 2 bases and 8 bases, there was a span of 13 bases.